What follows is one T cell receptor (beta chain) and its context. The data derive from a study of T cells in Graves' hyperthyroidism and ophthalmopathy. RNA transcripts were the template for amplifying TCR beta CDR3 regions. Researchers ran a first-round RT-PCR on the TCR CDR3 using the HTBI primer set. One entry per CDR3 protein results from TCRdb running MiXCR on the multiplex PCR reads. The sample carries about 350,000 distinct CDR3 sequences, approximately 15% recorded once. Between the trimmed V and J ends, which lost 6 bases and 1 base, there was a span of 18 bases. The germline CDR1 and CDR2 sequences are MNHEY and SMNVEV (reference sequence). The CDR3 totals 17 residues.

This chain links TRBV27 with TRBJ2-2, with a tentative D call TRBD2 (6 bases). The sequence was collected from a woman aged 25 to 39 with Graves' hyperthyroidism. Sequenced: blood. CDR3 coding DNA: TGTGCCAGCAGCCCCATCTTAGCGGAGAAGAACACCGGGGAGCTGTTTTTT. Encoded protein: CASSPILAEKNTGELFF.